This T cell receptor beta chain was recovered during a study of blood T cell repertoires in COVID-19. Study-level information: From the United States, Italy and Spain came samples of acute and convalescent COVID-19. T cells, B-cell-depleted T cells, or PBMCs provided the cDNA or gDNA that served as material.

Authors' analysis steps: Scientists estimated how many nucleated cells there were by amplifying reference gene primers. Sequencing used immunoSEQ multiplex PCR; TCRdb keeps in-frame clones, though not all of them. V, J and clone size are those of that table, while D and trimming were read from the DNA. The sample holds 100,000 to 150,000 clones, about 85% seen once. This CDR3 region has 13 residues. V shed 2 bases, J shed 7 bases, and the junction held 2 bases outside the gene matches. Germline lookup yields CDR1 SEHNR and CDR2 FQNEAQ (reference sequence). The chain employs TRBV7-9 and TRBJ2-1, with TRBD1 identical over 7 bases. This TCR was recovered from a woman at least 80 years old with acute or convalescent COVID-19. The material sequenced was peripheral blood. In DNA, the CDR3 is TGTGCCAGCAGCTTAAACAGGGGAAATGAGCAGTTCTTC. Translating it yields CASSLNRGNEQFF.